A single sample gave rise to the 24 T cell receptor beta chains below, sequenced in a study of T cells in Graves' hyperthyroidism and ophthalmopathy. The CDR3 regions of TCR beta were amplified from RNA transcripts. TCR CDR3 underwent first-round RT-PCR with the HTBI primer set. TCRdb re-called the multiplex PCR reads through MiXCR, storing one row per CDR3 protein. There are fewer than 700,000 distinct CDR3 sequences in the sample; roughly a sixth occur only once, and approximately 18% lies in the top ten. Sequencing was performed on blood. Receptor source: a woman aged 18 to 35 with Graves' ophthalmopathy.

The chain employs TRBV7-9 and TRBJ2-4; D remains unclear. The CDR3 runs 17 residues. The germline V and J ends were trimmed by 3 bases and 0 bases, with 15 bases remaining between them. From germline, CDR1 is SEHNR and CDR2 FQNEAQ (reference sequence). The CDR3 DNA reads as TGTGCCAGCAGCTTCCTTGCATCCCGGACAGCCAAAAACATTCAGTACTTC. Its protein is CASSFLASRTAKNIQYF.

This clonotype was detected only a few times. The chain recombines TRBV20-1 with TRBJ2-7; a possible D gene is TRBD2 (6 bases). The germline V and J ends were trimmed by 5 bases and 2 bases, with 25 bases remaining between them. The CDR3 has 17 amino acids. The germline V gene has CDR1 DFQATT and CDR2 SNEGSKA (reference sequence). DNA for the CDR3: TGCAGTGCTCTTCACCCGGACTATTCGCATCTTACCTACGAGCAGTACTTC. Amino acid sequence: CSALHPDYSHLTYEQYF.

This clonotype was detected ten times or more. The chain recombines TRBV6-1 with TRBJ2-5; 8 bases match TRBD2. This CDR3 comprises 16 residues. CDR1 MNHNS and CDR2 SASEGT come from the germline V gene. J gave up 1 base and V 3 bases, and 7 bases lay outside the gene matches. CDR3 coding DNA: TGTGCCAGCAGTGACGTGGGTAGCGGGATCCAAGAGACCCAGTACTTC. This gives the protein CASSDVGSGIQETQYF.

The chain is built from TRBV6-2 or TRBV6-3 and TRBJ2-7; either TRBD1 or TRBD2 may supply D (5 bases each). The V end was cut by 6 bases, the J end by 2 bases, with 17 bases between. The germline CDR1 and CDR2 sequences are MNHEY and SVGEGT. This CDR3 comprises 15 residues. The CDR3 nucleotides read TGTGCCAGCAGCGACGACCGCCGGGGACCCTACGAGCAGTACTTC. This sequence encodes CASSDDRRGPYEQYF.

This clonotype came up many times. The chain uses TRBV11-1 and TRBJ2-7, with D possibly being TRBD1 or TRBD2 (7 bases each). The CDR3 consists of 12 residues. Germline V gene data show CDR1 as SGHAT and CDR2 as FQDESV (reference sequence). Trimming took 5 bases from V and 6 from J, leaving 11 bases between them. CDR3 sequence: CASSDREGEQYF. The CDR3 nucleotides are TGTGCCAGCAGCGACAGGGAGGGCGAGCAGTACTTC. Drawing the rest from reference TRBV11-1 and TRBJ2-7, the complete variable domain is EAEVAQSPRYKITEKSQAVAFWCDPISGHATLYWYRQILGQGPELLVQFQDESVVDDSQLPKDRFSAERLKGVDSTLKIQPAELGDSAMYLCASSDREGEQYFGPGTRLTVT.

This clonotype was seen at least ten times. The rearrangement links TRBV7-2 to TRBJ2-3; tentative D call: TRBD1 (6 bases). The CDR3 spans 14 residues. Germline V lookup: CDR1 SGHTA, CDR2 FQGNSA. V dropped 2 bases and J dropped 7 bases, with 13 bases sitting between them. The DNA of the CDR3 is TGTGCCAGCAGCTTATACGCAGGGGAAAATACGCAGTATTTT. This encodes CASSLYAGENTQYF.

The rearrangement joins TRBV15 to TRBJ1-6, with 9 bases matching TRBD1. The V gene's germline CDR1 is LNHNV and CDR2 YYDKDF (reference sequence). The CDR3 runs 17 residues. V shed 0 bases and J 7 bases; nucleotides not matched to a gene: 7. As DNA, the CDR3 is TGTGCCACCAGCAGAGAATCCGGGACAGGGAGCAATTCACCCCTCCACTTT. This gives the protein CATSRESGTGSNSPLHF. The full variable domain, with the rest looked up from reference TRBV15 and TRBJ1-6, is DAMVIQNPRYQVTQFGKPVTLSCSQTLNHNVMYWYQQKSSQAPKLLFHYYDKDFNNEADTPDNFQSRRPNTSFCFLDIRSPGLGDTAMYLCATSRESGTGSNSPLHFGNGTRLTVT.

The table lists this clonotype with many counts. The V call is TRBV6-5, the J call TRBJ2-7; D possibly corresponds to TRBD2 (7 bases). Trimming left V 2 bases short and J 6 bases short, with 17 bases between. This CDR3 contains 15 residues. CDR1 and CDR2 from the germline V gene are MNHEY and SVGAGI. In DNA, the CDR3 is TGTGCCAGCAGTTACGGGGGCGGGAGCTTTGCCGAGCAGTACTTC. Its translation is CASSYGGGSFAEQYF.

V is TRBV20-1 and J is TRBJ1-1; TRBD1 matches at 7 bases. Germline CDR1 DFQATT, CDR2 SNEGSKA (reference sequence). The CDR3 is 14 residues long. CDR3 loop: CSPSRGTAGSEAFF. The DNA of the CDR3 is TGCAGCCCGTCAAGGGGGACAGCGGGGTCTGAAGCTTTCTTT.

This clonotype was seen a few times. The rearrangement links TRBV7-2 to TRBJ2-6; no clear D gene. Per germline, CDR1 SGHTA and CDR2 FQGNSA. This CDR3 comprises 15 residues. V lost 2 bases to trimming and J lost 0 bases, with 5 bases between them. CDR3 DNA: TGTGCCAGCAGCTTACAGAGCTCTGGGGCCAACGTCCTGACTTTC. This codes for CASSLQSSGANVLTF.

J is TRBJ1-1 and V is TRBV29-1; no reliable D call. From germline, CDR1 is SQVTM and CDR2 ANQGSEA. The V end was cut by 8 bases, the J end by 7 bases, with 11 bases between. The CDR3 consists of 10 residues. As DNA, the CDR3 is TGCAGCTGTACAGAGCATGAAGCTTTCTTT. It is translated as CSCTEHEAFF.

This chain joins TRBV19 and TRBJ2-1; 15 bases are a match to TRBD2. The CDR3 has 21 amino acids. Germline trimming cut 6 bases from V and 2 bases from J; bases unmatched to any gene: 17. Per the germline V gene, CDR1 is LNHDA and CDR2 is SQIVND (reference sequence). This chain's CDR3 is CASRPTGTGLAGGLPYNEQFF. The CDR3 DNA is TGTGCCAGTAGGCCGACAGGGACGGGACTAGCGGGAGGTCTGCCCTACAATGAGCAGTTCTTC.

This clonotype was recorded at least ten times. CDR3 in amino acids: CAWTVDRQNTEAFF. The CDR3 DNA follows: TGTGCCTGGACCGTGGACAGGCAAAACACTGAAGCTTTCTTT. V gene TRBV30 combines with J gene TRBJ1-1; 7 bases line up with TRBD1. Germline V CDR1 and CDR2: GTSNPN, SVGIG (reference sequence). Trimming removed 4 bases from V and 2 bases from J; junction bases left unmatched: 7. The CDR3 contains 14 residues.

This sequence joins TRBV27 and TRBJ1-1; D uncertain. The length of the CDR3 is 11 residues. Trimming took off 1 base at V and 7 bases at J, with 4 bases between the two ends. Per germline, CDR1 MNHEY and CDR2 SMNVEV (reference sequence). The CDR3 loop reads CASSLYGEAFF. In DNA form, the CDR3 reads TGTGCCAGCAGTTTATACGGTGAAGCTTTCTTT.

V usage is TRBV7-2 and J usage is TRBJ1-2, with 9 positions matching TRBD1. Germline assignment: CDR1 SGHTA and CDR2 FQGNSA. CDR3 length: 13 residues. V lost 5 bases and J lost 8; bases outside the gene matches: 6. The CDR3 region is CASSPRTGEGYTF. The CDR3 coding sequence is TGTGCCAGCAGCCCCAGGACAGGGGAAGGCTACACCTTC.

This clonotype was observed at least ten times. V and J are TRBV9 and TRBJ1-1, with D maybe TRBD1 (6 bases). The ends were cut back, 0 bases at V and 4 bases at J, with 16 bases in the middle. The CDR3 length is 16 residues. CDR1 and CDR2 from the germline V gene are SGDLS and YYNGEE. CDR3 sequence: CASSVVWSGGATEAFF. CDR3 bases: TGTGCCAGCAGCGTAGTGTGGTCTGGGGGGGCCACTGAAGCTTTCTTT. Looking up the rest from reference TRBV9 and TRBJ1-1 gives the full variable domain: DSGVTQTPKHLITATGQRVTLRCSPRSGDLSVYWYQQSLDQGLQFLIQYYNGEERAKGNILERFSAQQFPDLHSELNLSSLELGDSALYFCASSVVWSGGATEAFFGQGTRLTVV.

The CDR3 loop reads CASSVRLAGEQETQYF. Written as DNA, the CDR3 is TGTGCCAGCAGCGTCAGACTAGCGGGAGAACAAGAGACCCAGTACTTC. The rearrangement joins TRBV7-2 to TRBJ2-5, with TRBD2 matching 12 bases. CDR1 and CDR2 (germline): SGHTA, FQGNSA. The CDR3 extends over 16 amino acids. J lost 2 bases, V lost 5 bases, and 6 bases had no gene match.

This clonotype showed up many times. The CDR3: CASSLTQGAYEQYF. Written as DNA, the CDR3 is TGTGCCAGCAGCTTAACACAGGGGGCTTACGAGCAGTACTTC. The chain joins TRBV11-2 to TRBJ2-7; the match to TRBD1 covers 9 bases. Per germline, CDR1 SGHAT and CDR2 FQNNGV. The CDR3 extends over 14 amino acids. Trimming cost V 2 bases and J 4 bases; bases outside gene matches: 3.

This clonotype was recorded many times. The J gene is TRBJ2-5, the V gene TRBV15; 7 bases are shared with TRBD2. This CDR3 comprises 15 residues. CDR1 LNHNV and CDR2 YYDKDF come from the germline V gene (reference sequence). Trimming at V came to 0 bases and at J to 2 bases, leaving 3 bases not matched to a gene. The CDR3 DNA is TGTGCCACCAGCAGAGATCTCGGGGGGCAAGAGACCCAGTACTTC. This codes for CATSRDLGGQETQYF.

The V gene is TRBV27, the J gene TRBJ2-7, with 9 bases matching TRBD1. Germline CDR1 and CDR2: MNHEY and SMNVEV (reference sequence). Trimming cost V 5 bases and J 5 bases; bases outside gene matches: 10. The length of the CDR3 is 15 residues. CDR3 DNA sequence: TGTGCCAGCAGTGAGATCGGGACAGGGTTTAACGAGCAGTACTTC. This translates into CASSEIGTGFNEQYF.

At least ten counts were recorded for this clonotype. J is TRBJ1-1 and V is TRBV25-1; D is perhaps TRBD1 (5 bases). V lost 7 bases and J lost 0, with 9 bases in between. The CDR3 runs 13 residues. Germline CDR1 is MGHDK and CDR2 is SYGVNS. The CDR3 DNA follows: TGTGCCAGCACTAGGACAATGAACACTGAAGCTTTCTTT. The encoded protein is CASTRTMNTEAFF.

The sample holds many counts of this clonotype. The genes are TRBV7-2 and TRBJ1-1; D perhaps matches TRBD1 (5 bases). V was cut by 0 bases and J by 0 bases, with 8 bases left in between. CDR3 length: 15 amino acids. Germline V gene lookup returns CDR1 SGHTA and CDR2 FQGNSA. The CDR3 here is CASSLAVGVNTEAFF. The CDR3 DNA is TGTGCCAGCAGCTTAGCGGTAGGGGTGAACACTGAAGCTTTCTTT.

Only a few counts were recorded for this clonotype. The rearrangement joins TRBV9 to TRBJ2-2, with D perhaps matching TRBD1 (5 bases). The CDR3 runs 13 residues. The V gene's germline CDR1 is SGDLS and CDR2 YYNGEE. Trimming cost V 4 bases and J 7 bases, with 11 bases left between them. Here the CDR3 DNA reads TGTGCCAGCAGCTCCGAGACAGACGGGGAGCTGTTTTTT. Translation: CASSSETDGELFF.

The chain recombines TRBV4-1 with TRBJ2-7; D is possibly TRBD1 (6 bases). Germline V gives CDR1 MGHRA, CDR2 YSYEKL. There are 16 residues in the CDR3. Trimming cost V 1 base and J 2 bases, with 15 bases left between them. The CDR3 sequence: CASSQVRTGPPYEQYF. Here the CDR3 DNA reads TGCGCCAGCAGCCAAGTTCGTACAGGGCCACCCTACGAGCAGTACTTC.